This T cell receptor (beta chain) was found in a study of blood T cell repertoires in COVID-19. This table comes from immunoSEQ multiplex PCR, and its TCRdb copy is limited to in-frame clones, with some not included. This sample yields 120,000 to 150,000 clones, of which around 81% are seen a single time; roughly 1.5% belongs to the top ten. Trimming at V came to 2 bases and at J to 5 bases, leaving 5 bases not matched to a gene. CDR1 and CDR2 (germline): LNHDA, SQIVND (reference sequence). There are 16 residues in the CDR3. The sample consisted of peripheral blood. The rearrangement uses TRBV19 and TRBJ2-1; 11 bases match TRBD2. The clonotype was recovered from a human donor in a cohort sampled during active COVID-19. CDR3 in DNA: TGTGCCAGTAGTATAATGGGACTAGCGGAAAACAATGAGCAGTTCTTC. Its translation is CASSIMGLAENNEQFF.